What follows are 25 T cell receptor beta chains derived from one specimen sequenced in a study of blood T cell repertoires in COVID-19. Method: immunoSEQ multiplex PCR; TCRdb's copy keeps in-frame clones and lacks some. The table records 210,000 or so clones, roughly 80% of them present only once. Sequencing was performed on peripheral blood. The receptors come from a woman older than 75 with active or convalescent COVID-19.

The rearrangement links TRBV7-9 to TRBJ1-2; D might be TRBD1 (5 bases). V lost 4 bases, J lost 5 bases, and 17 bases lay in between. The CDR3 runs 15 residues. The germline gives CDR1 SEHNR, CDR2 FQNEAQ (reference sequence). The CDR3 nucleotides are TGTGCCAGCAGCTACGAGCGCAGGGCAAGATATGGCTACACCTTC. The encoded protein is CASSYERRARYGYTF.

The chain carries TRBV3-1 (or the pseudogene TRBV3-2) and TRBJ2-1; no firm D call. The CDR3 extends over 15 amino acids. Trimming removed 4 bases at V and 0 bases at J, with 10 bases between. Germline V CDR1 and CDR2: LGHDT, YNNKEL (reference sequence). CDR3 in DNA: TGTGCCAGCAGCCTGACTCTTGGCTCCTACAATGAGCAGTTCTTC. Residues: CASSLTLGSYNEQFF.

V usage is TRBV18 and J usage is TRBJ1-6, with TRBD1 matching 7 bases. Germline-derived CDR1 and CDR2 are KGHSH and LQKENI. V was clipped by 6 bases and J by 7 bases; unmatched bases: 3. The CDR3 spans 13 residues. DNA of the CDR3: TGTGCCAGCTCGGGGGACAGAAATTCACCCCTCCACTTT. It encodes CASSGDRNSPLHF.

The chain links TRBV15 to TRBJ1-3; D is unresolved. The CDR3 runs 15 residues. CDR1 LNHNV and CDR2 YYDKDF come from the germline V gene (reference sequence). V shed 0 bases and J shed 0 bases, with 6 bases lying between them. This CDR3 is CATSRDIASGNTIYF. CDR3 coding DNA: TGTGCCACCAGCAGAGACATAGCCTCTGGAAACACCATATATTTT.

The V and J genes are TRBV9 and TRBJ2-5; the D is unclear. V lost 4 bases and J lost 5, with 12 bases in between. This CDR3 spans 13 amino acids. Germline CDR1 and CDR2: SGDLS and YYNGEE. The chain's CDR3 is CASSRADGETQYF. The CDR3 bases are TGTGCCAGCAGCAGAGCCGACGGGGAGACCCAGTACTTC.

The chain carries TRBV10-2 and TRBJ2-3; TRBD1 matches 9 bases. V trimming: 4 bases; J trimming: 0 bases; junction bases outside the gene matches: 8. Germline CDR1 and CDR2: WSHSY and SAAADI. This CDR3 is 17 amino acids long. CDR3 nucleotides: TGCGCCAGCAGTGGTTTCGAGACAGGGGGTAGCACAGATACGCAGTATTTT. This encodes CASSGFETGGSTDTQYF.

The DNA of the CDR3 is TGTGCCACCAGTGATGGTAGAGGAGACTATGGCTACACCTTC. Translated, it gives CATSDGRGDYGYTF. The rearrangement joins TRBV24-1 to TRBJ1-2; the D is unclear. From germline, CDR1 is KGHDR and CDR2 SFDVKD. The V gene lost 3 bases and the J gene lost 3 bases, with 10 bases spanning the gap. The CDR3 totals 14 residues.

The chain has TRBV28 and TRBJ2-5, with TRBD2 matching 7 bases. The CDR3 is made up of 15 amino acids. Germline-derived CDR1 and CDR2 are MDHEN and SYDVKM. J gave up 5 bases and V 6 bases, and 12 bases lay outside the gene matches. The DNA of the CDR3 is TGTGCCAGCAGCCCATTGGGGGGGTGGGGTGAGACCCAGTACTTC. Encoded protein: CASSPLGGWGETQYF.

The chain combines TRBV6-5 with TRBJ1-1; D unresolved. V lost 11 bases and J 1 base, leaving 17 bases between the germline ends. The CDR3 is 14 amino acids. Germline V gene lookup returns CDR1 MNHEY and CDR2 SVGAGI. The DNA of the CDR3 is TGTGCCGCCCTTAGAGAGGGCTCGAACACTGAAGCTTTCTTT. Translated, it gives CAALREGSNTEAFF.

The rearrangement links TRBV5-1 to TRBJ1-1; no clear D. The CDR3 length is 15 residues. With 0 bases removed from V and 3 bases from J, the gap between germline ends came to 12 bases. Per the germline V gene, CDR1 is SGHRS and CDR2 is YFSETQ. CDR3 protein: CASSLGSGGHTEAFF. CDR3 nucleotides: TGCGCCAGCAGCTTGGGGTCAGGTGGTCACACTGAAGCTTTCTTT.

This chain links TRBV12-2 with TRBJ2-3; the table's TRBD1 call for D was not verified on the DNA. TRBV12-2 is a known pseudogene. The CDR3 runs to 16 residues. In DNA form, the CDR3 reads TGTGCAAGTCGCTCCCCAATAGCCCCCAGGGTAGATACGCAGTATTTT. It specifies CASRSPIAPRVDTQYF.

The genes are TRBV19 and TRBJ1-5, with TRBD1 matching 12 bases. The CDR3 runs to 15 residues. Trimming cost V 6 bases and J 5 bases; bases outside gene matches: 5. CDR1 and CDR2 from the germline V gene are LNHDA and SQIVND (reference sequence). In DNA form, the CDR3 reads TGTGCCAGTAGAACCGGGACAGGGGGCGATCAGCCCCAGCATTTT. Amino acid sequence: CASRTGTGGDQPQHF. The variable domain in full, completed from reference TRBV19 and TRBJ1-5, reads DGGITQSPKYLFRKEGQNVTLSCEQNLNHDAMYWYRQDPGQGLRLIYYSQIVNDFQKGDIAEGYSVSREKKESFPLTVTSAQKNPTAFYLCASRTGTGGDQPQHFGDGTRLSIL.

This chain uses TRBV11-2 with TRBJ2-7, with TRBD2 identical over 12 bases. J was trimmed by 3 bases and V by 6 bases; bases with no gene match: 6. Germline V gene lookup returns CDR1 SGHAT and CDR2 FQNNGV. This CDR3 is 15 amino acids long. The CDR3 sequence is CASSVTSGGSYEQYF. As DNA, the CDR3 is TGTGCCAGCAGTGTTACTAGCGGGGGGAGCTACGAGCAGTACTTC.

The J gene is TRBJ1-6, the V gene TRBV11-3; no definite D call. Germline CDR1 SGHNT, CDR2 YENEEA. Trimming shortened V by 0 bases and J by 11 bases, and 8 bases separated the two germline ends. CDR3 size: 13 residues. CDR3 coding DNA: TGTGCCAGCAGCTTAGAGGCGAGGACACCCCTCCACTTT. Translated: CASSLEARTPLHF.

V is TRBV2 and J is TRBJ1-2, with 8 bases identical to TRBD1. Trimming cost V 6 bases and J 2 bases; bases outside gene matches: 11. Germline V gene sequence: CDR1 SNHLY, CDR2 FYNNEI. The CDR3 has 16 amino acids. The CDR3 coding sequence is TGTGCCAGCAGACAGGGGGGGGCAGGGGAAAACTATGGCTACACCTTC. Amino acids: CASRQGGAGENYGYTF.

The V call is TRBV11-3, the J call TRBJ2-5; 11 nucleotides agree with TRBD2. The germline V gene encodes CDR1 SGHNT and CDR2 YENEEA. This CDR3 contains 17 residues. V gave up 2 bases and J gave up 1 base; unmatched junction bases: 6. CDR3 nucleotide sequence: TGTGCCAGCAGCTTATCAACTAGCGGGGGAGTCCAAGAGACCCAGTACTTC. Amino acid sequence: CASSLSTSGGVQETQYF. The full variable domain, in which reference TRBV11-3 and TRBJ2-5 provide the parts outside the CDR3, is EAGVVQSPRYKIIEKKQPVAFWCNPISGHNTLYWYLQNLGQGPELLIRYENEEAVDDSQLPKDRFSAERLKGVDSTLKIQPAELGDSAVYLCASSLSTSGGVQETQYFGPGTRLLVL.

The V and J genes are TRBV7-9 and TRBJ1-6; D gene uncertain. The V gene's germline CDR1 is SEHNR and CDR2 FQNEAQ (reference sequence). The V end lost 0 bases, the J end lost 9 bases, and 6 bases lay between the germline ends. This CDR3 comprises 13 residues. CDR3 nucleotide sequence: TGTGCCAGCAGCTTAGCGGAGGGTTCACCCCTCCACTTT. Residues: CASSLAEGSPLHF.

This sequence joins TRBV4-1 and TRBJ2-5, with 11 bases lining up with TRBD2. The CDR3 totals 17 residues. Germline CDR1 reads MGHRA; CDR2 reads YSYEKL. Germline trimming cut 1 base from V and 4 bases from J; bases unmatched to any gene: 8. The CDR3 DNA is TGCGCCAGCAGCCAAGGGCTAGCGGGAGGCTCCGTAGAGACCCAGTACTTC. Amino acids: CASSQGLAGGSVETQYF.

This clone was seen a single time. Other nucleotide sequences from this sample produce the same CDR3. The CDR3 loop is CASSLDRGYTEAFF. CDR3 coding DNA: TGTGCCAGCAGCTTGGACAGGGGGTACACTGAAGCTTTCTTT. The V and J genes are TRBV5-6 and TRBJ1-1; TRBD1 matches 8 bases. V trimming: 0 bases; J trimming: 3 bases; junction bases outside the gene matches: 1. Germline CDR1 is SGHDT and CDR2 is YYEEEE. The CDR3 sequence is 14 residues long.

This chain uses TRBV2 with TRBJ2-3, with D possibly being TRBD2 (6 bases). CDR1 and CDR2 (germline): SNHLY, FYNNEI. The germline V and J ends were trimmed by 3 bases and 6 bases, with 10 bases remaining between them. The CDR3 is 13 residues long. CDR3 sequence reads: CASSDGLADTQYF. Here the CDR3 DNA reads TGTGCCAGCAGTGATGGGCTAGCGGATACGCAGTATTTT.

The chain joins TRBV7-2 to TRBJ1-1; TRBD1 is a possible D gene (6 bases). Trimming took off 2 bases at V and 0 bases at J, with 10 bases between the two ends. The CDR3 runs 15 residues. Germline V gives CDR1 SGHTA, CDR2 FQGNSA. The CDR3 nucleotides read TGTGCCAGCAGCTTACTAGGACAGATGAACACTGAAGCTTTCTTT. Protein product: CASSLLGQMNTEAFF.

J is TRBJ1-4 and V is TRBV28; 7 bases line up with TRBD1. The CDR3 has 14 amino acids. V was clipped by 5 bases and J by 8 bases; unmatched bases: 8. CDR1 is MDHEN and CDR2 is SYDVKM in the germline V gene. The CDR3 reads CASSKQGVREKLFF. The CDR3 nucleotides read TGTGCCAGCAGTAAGCAGGGGGTTCGAGAAAAACTGTTTTTT.

This clone has just one count. CDR3 in amino acids: CASSPGQGTFF. The CDR3 nucleotides are TGTGCCAGCAGCCCCGGGCAGGGAACTTTCTTT. The genes are TRBV27 and TRBJ1-1; a weak D match, TRBD1 (5 bases). The CDR3 is 11 amino acids. V lost 6 bases to trimming and J lost 12 bases, with 14 bases between them. CDR1 and CDR2 from the germline V gene are MNHEY and SMNVEV (reference sequence).

The chain carries TRBV5-4 and TRBJ2-2; 9 nucleotides line up with TRBD1. The CDR3 has 15 residues. CDR1 SGHNT and CDR2 YYREEE come from the germline V gene (reference sequence). The trim removed 4 bases at V and 5 bases at J, leaving 6 bases unmatched. DNA of the CDR3: TGTGCCAGCAGCCCATGGACAGGGGAAACCGGGGAGCTGTTTTTT. This encodes CASSPWTGETGELFF.

This rearrangement joins TRBV5-4 to TRBJ1-2, with D possibly matching TRBD1 (5 bases). The CDR3 runs 16 residues. Deletions cut 0 bases from V and 5 bases from J, with 17 bases between. The germline V gene has CDR1 SGHNT and CDR2 YYREEE (reference sequence). The CDR3 coding sequence is TGTGCCAGCAGCTTGGAACAGGCAGAGTTTTTTTATGGCTACACCTTC. This gives the protein CASSLEQAEFFYGYTF. Drawing the rest from reference TRBV5-4 and TRBJ1-2, the complete variable domain is ETGVTQSPTHLIKTRGQQVTLRCSSQSGHNTVSWYQQALGQGPQFIFQYYREEENGRGNFPPRFSGLQFPNYSSELNVNALELDDSALYLCASSLEQAEFFYGYTFGSGTRLTVV.